This T cell receptor (beta chain) emerged from a study of patients and donors after allogeneic stem cell transplantation. Deletions cut 2 bases from V and 7 bases from J, with 12 bases between. From germline, CDR1 is DFQATT and CDR2 SNEGSKA (reference sequence). The CDR3 is 13 residues long. TCRdb re-analysed the RT-PCR reads in MiXCR, keeping a single row per CDR3 protein. The profile covers about 160,000 distinct CDR3 sequences, with approximately 25% appearing a single time and more than 25% taken by the ten largest. This clonotype was seen at least ten times. The sequenced sample consisted of blood, either unsorted or a sorted T cell fraction (not recorded which). This receptor was taken from a human donor who was either an allogeneic HSCT recipient or a stem cell or donor lymphocyte infusion donor (not recorded which). It is not recorded whose cells these are; they may come from a transplant donor. The V gene is TRBV20-1, the J gene TRBJ1-5, with unresolved D. The CDR3 DNA reads as TGCAGTGCTAGAAGTTACGCACGGCAGCCCCAGCATTTT. Translated: CSARSYARQPQHF.